This T cell receptor beta chain was retrieved from a study of blood T cells in healthy people across ages. Using a J-beta primer mix together with a sample-barcoded 5' primer, a second PCR was run for roughly 7 to 12 cycles. Every molecule of cDNA carried a tag from a template-switch adaptor with 12 random nucleotides. TCRdb reprocessed the 5' RACE reads with MiXCR, giving one entry per CDR3 protein. The table records approximately 800,000 distinct CDR3 sequences, 35% to 50% of them present only once. Study observations and caveats: Because donor CMV status was unknown, expanded clonotype changes were possibly confounded.

Germline V gene lookup returns CDR1 DFQATT and CDR2 SNEGSKA (reference sequence). There are 14 residues in the CDR3. J was trimmed by 4 bases and V by 4 bases; bases with no gene match: 8. To note about this clonotype: The antigen is not known.

Each donor supplied roughly 9.1 milliliters of peripheral blood. The chain joins TRBV20-1 to TRBJ1-2; 8 bases map to TRBD1. Sequencing input: blood. This receptor was taken from an older man in good health. The CDR3 is CSATKTGEAYGYTF. CDR3 DNA sequence: TGCAGTGCTACTAAGACAGGGGAGGCCTATGGCTACACCTTC.